This T cell receptor beta chain was found in a study of cytomegalovirus exposure and HLA in healthy donors. V was shortened by 0 bases and J by 2 bases, with 14 bases between the two germline ends. Germline loops: CDR1 LGHNA, CDR2 YSLEER. The CDR3 loop spans 17 amino acids. Assay used: immunoSEQ multiplex PCR; TCRdb lists only in-frame clones, some missing. The sample lists around 70,000 clones, around 94% occurring once. This clone turned up a few times. The receptor comes from a woman aged 18-29 years in good health and CMV-seropositive. The sample was PBMCs. The chain recombines TRBV4-3 with TRBJ2-1; D is perhaps TRBD2 (6 bases). For the CDR3, the DNA is TGCGCCAGCAGCCAAGAAACTCTAGGGAGGCCCTACAATGAGCAGTTCTTC. Its protein is CASSQETLGRPYNEQFF.